The 30 T cell receptor beta chains reported below all come from one sample, sequenced in a study of CD8 T cells in Susac syndrome (dated by TCRdb to between 2017 and 2020). Library method: the immunoSEQ multiplex PCR assay. RNA was extracted using the RNeasy kit, and roughly 0.45 to 1 microgram was reverse transcribed with random hexamers. TCRdb trimmed public reads at Q25 via fastp, called clones via MiXCR and kept in-frame beta chains. CDR3 protein sequences are deduplicated, and each keeps its most common genes and DNA. The sample table records some 130,000 distinct CDR3 sequences; more than 90% of these occur just once. The ten largest clonotypes hold 0.09% to 0.15% of the sample. The specimen was CD4+ T cells from PBMCs. Receptors were obtained from a human donor in good health.

This sequence joins TRBV9 and TRBJ2-1; D is possibly TRBD2 (5 bases). The germline CDR1 and CDR2 sequences are SGDLS and YYNGEE. V lost 0 bases and J 6 bases, leaving 13 bases between the germline ends. The CDR3 loop spans 15 amino acids. For the CDR3, the DNA is TGTGCCAGCAGCGTAGTTGGGTGGGAGAGCAATGAGCAGTTCTTC. Protein sequence: CASSVVGWESNEQFF.

This chain links TRBV2 with TRBJ2-7; a possible D gene is TRBD1 (5 bases). The CDR3 totals 14 residues. Germline V gives CDR1 SNHLY, CDR2 FYNNEI. V was trimmed by 2 bases and J by 3 bases, leaving 11 bases between them. CDR3 sequence reads: CASSEQGLGYEQYF. CDR3 nucleotide sequence: TGTGCCAGCAGTGAACAGGGATTAGGCTACGAGCAGTACTTC. Complete variable domain (other parts from reference TRBV2 and TRBJ2-7): EPEVTQTPSHQVTQMGQEVILRCVPISNHLYFYWYRQILGQKVEFLVSFYNNEISEKSEIFDDQFSVERPDGSNFTLKIRSTKLEDSAMYFCASSEQGLGYEQYFGPGTRLTVT.

The chain carries TRBV5-4 and TRBJ2-2; D is unclear. Trimming shortened V by 3 bases and J by 5 bases, and 11 bases separated the two germline ends. Germline V gene data show CDR1 as SGHNT and CDR2 as YYREEE (reference sequence). This CDR3 region has 14 residues. The chain's CDR3 is CASSSPDLTGELFF. In DNA form, the CDR3 reads TGTGCCAGCAGCTCTCCCGACTTGACCGGGGAGCTGTTTTTT.

The chain has TRBV24-1 and TRBJ2-2; 16 bases are shared with TRBD2. CDR1 is KGHDR, CDR2 SFDVKD, per germline. CDR3 length: 18 residues. V gave up 4 bases and J gave up 6 bases; unmatched junction bases: 7. CDR3 loop: CATSDPPGTSGRAGELFF. The CDR3 nucleotides are TGTGCCACCAGTGACCCGCCTGGGACTAGCGGGAGGGCCGGGGAGCTGTTTTTT.

This clonotype was observed a single time. The V gene is TRBV20-1, the J gene TRBJ1-5; no definite D call. Germline CDR1 and CDR2: DFQATT and SNEGSKA (reference sequence). CDR3 length: 14 amino acids. Trimming shortened V by 3 bases and J by 0 bases, and 9 bases separated the two germline ends. The CDR3, as DNA: TGCAGTGCTAGTCAAGGCCCTAGCAATCAGCCCCAGCATTTT. This sequence encodes CSASQGPSNQPQHF.

V gene TRBV2 combines with J gene TRBJ2-1, with D perhaps matching TRBD2 (5 bases). Trimming cost V 8 bases and J 3 bases, with 17 bases left between them. The CDR3 is 15 residues long. The germline gives CDR1 SNHLY, CDR2 FYNNEI. The CDR3 here is CASGIPGKDYNEQFF. CDR3 DNA: TGTGCCAGCGGGATCCCCGGGAAAGACTACAATGAGCAGTTCTTC.

V is TRBV25-1 and J is TRBJ2-1; D not resolved. The CDR3 runs 14 residues. The V gene's germline CDR1 is MGHDK and CDR2 SYGVNS. V gave up 3 bases and J gave up 7 bases, with 13 bases separating them. Here the CDR3 reads CASSDSPLHNEQFF. The CDR3 DNA reads as TGTGCCAGCAGTGACTCCCCGCTTCATAATGAGCAGTTCTTC. The complete variable domain, with remaining parts taken from reference TRBV25-1 and TRBJ2-1, reads EADIYQTPRYLVIGTGKKITLECSQTMGHDKMYWYQQDPGMELHLIHYSYGVNSTEKGDLSSESTVSRIRTEHFPLTLESARPSHTSQYLCASSDSPLHNEQFFGPGTRLTVL.

This chain's CDR3 is CASSAGTPDAAQYF. The CDR3 nucleotides read TGTGCCAGCAGCGCCGGGACGCCTGATGCGGCCCAGTACTTC. This chain connects TRBV5-6 to TRBJ2-5; either TRBD1 or TRBD2 may supply D (5 bases each). CDR3 length equals 14 residues. Germline CDR1 SGHDT, CDR2 YYEEEE. The V end was cut by 4 bases, the J end by 9 bases, with 19 bases between.

The chain links TRBV7-2 to TRBJ2-3, with a tentative D call TRBD1 (5 bases). Trimming took off 5 bases at V and 6 bases at J, with 12 bases between the two ends. The CDR3 extends over 13 amino acids. Germline-derived CDR1 and CDR2 are SGHTA and FQGNSA. The CDR3 region is CASSPRQLDTQYF. The CDR3 DNA reads as TGTGCCAGCAGCCCCAGACAGCTTGATACGCAGTATTTT.

The chain couples TRBV7-9 to TRBJ2-3; D may be TRBD2 (5 bases). V was clipped by 5 bases and J by 4 bases, with 19 bases between them. The CDR3 covers 16 residues. CDR1 and CDR2 from the germline V gene are SEHNR and FQNEAQ (reference sequence). The CDR3 loop reads CASSAWTPSIADTQYF. The DNA for the CDR3 is TGTGCCAGCAGCGCATGGACTCCTTCTATCGCAGATACGCAGTATTTT.

The genes are TRBV12-3 or TRBV12-4 and TRBJ1-5; possibly TRBD1 for D (6 bases). The V gene lost 6 bases and the J gene lost 3 bases, with 12 bases spanning the gap. The CDR3 consists of 14 residues. CDR3 amino acids: CASSKTGNNQPQHF. The CDR3 nucleotides read TGTGCCAGCAGCAAGACAGGTAACAATCAGCCCCAGCATTTT.

The chain joins TRBV19 to TRBJ1-5, with no clear D. The CDR3 spans 12 residues. CDR1 is LNHDA, CDR2 SQIVND, per germline (reference sequence). V lost 6 bases and J 3 bases, leaving 6 bases between the germline ends. CDR3 nucleotide sequence: TGTGCCAGTAGCCAAGCCAATCAGCCCCAGCATTTT. The encoded protein is CASSQANQPQHF.

The chain couples TRBV4-1 to TRBJ1-1; possibly TRBD1 for D (6 bases). The ends were cut back, 5 bases at V and 1 base at J, with 14 bases in the middle. Germline CDR1 is MGHRA and CDR2 is YSYEKL. There are 15 residues in the CDR3. CDR3 sequence: CASSYPQGTNTEAFF. CDR3 nucleotide sequence: TGCGCCAGCAGCTATCCACAGGGTACGAACACTGAAGCTTTCTTT.

The V call is TRBV29-1, the J call TRBJ2-5, with TRBD2 matching 14 bases. The CDR3 covers 15 residues. CDR1 is SQVTM, CDR2 ANQGSEA, per germline. The trim removed 6 bases at V and 3 bases at J, leaving 6 bases unmatched. The CDR3 sequence is CSVARLAGGEETQYF. CDR3 DNA: TGCAGCGTCGCCCGACTAGCGGGAGGGGAAGAGACCCAGTACTTC. The full variable domain, rest sourced from reference TRBV29-1 and TRBJ2-5, is SAVISQKPSRDICQRGTSLTIQCQVDSQVTMMFWYRQQPGQSLTLIATANQGSEATYESGFVIDKFPISRPNLTFSTLTVSNMSPEDSSIYLCSVARLAGGEETQYFGPGTRLLVL.

The V gene is TRBV5-1, the J gene TRBJ2-3; TRBD1 is a possible D gene (6 bases). Trimming stripped 5 bases from V and 0 bases from J, with 7 bases between. There are 13 residues in the CDR3. Germline-derived CDR1 and CDR2 are SGHRS and YFSETQ. The DNA for the CDR3 is TGCGCCAGCAGAACAGGGAGCACAGATACGCAGTATTTT. Its protein product is CASRTGSTDTQYF.

V is TRBV14 and J is TRBJ2-3; D perhaps matches TRBD1 (5 bases). The V gene's germline CDR1 is SGHDN and CDR2 FVKESK. V dropped 6 bases and J dropped 4 bases, with 17 bases sitting between them. The CDR3 totals 15 residues. As DNA, the CDR3 is TGTGCCAGCAGAAGGGAAGGGGTTAACGCAGATACGCAGTATTTT. Its protein is CASRREGVNADTQYF. The whole variable domain, remainder taken from reference TRBV14 and TRBJ2-3, is EAGVTQFPSHSVIEKGQTVTLRCDPISGHDNLYWYRRVMGKEIKFLLHFVKESKQDESGMPNNRFLAERTGGTYSTLKVQPAELEDSGVYFCASRREGVNADTQYFGPGTRLTVL.

The rearrangement uses TRBV5-1 and TRBJ2-1, with TRBD2 identical over 7 bases. Trimming at V came to 0 bases and at J to 6 bases, leaving 3 bases not matched to a gene. The CDR3 runs 14 residues. From germline, CDR1 is SGHRS and CDR2 YFSETQ. The CDR3 region is CASSLGGRGNEQFF. DNA of the CDR3: TGCGCCAGCAGCTTGGGCGGGAGAGGCAATGAGCAGTTCTTC.

The chain recombines TRBV5-6 with TRBJ2-7; tentatively, D is TRBD1 (5 bases). Trimming took off 0 bases at V and 4 bases at J, with 11 bases between the two ends. Germline values: CDR1 SGHDT, CDR2 YYEEEE. This CDR3 has 14 residues. This CDR3 reads CASSLVGRRYEQYF. The CDR3 DNA sequence: TGTGCCAGCAGCTTGGTGGGGCGCAGGTACGAGCAGTACTTC.

J is TRBJ2-7 and V is TRBV19; no firm D call. CDR3 size: 14 residues. CDR1 and CDR2 from the germline V gene are LNHDA and SQIVND (reference sequence). V gave up 6 bases and J gave up 2 bases, with 14 bases separating them. The DNA of the CDR3 is TGTGCCAGTAGCCAACATGTAAAGGCCTACGAGCAGTACTTC. Protein product: CASSQHVKAYEQYF.

This clonotype is a singleton in its sample. The chain employs TRBV28 and TRBJ1-3; tentative D call: TRBD1 (5 bases). Germline V gene lookup returns CDR1 MDHEN and CDR2 SYDVKM. V was shortened by 7 bases and J by 4 bases, with 20 bases between the two germline ends. The CDR3 is made up of 16 amino acids. The CDR3 DNA sequence: TGTGCCAGCACCTTCATCGGGGCGCGCATAGGAAACACCATATATTTT. This sequence encodes CASTFIGARIGNTIYF.

The chain recombines TRBV7-8 with TRBJ2-5, with 8 bases lining up with TRBD2. The germline V gene has CDR1 SGHVS and CDR2 FQNEAQ. After removal of 5 bases from V and 2 bases from J, the junction contained 4 bases not matched to a gene. The CDR3 runs 14 residues. CDR3 protein: CASSRAGAQETQYF. CDR3 DNA: TGTGCCAGCAGCAGAGCGGGAGCGCAAGAGACCCAGTACTTC. The entire variable domain, with the rest obtained from reference TRBV7-8 and TRBJ2-5, is as follows: GAGVSQSPRYKVAKRGQDVALRCDPISGHVSLFWYQQALGQGPEFLTYFQNEAQLDKSGLPSDRFFAERPEGSVSTLKIQRTQQEDSAVYLCASSRAGAQETQYFGPGTRLLVL.

The V call is TRBV28, the J call TRBJ2-1; 7 bases align to TRBD2. V shed 5 bases and J 6 bases; nucleotides not matched to a gene: 4. Germline-derived CDR1 and CDR2 are MDHEN and SYDVKM. The CDR3 sequence is 13 residues long. CDR3 sequence (DNA): TGTGCCAGCAGTCCGACTAGCATCAATGAGCAGTTCTTC. As protein: CASSPTSINEQFF.

The rearrangement uses TRBV6-5 and TRBJ2-2; 7 bases agree with TRBD2. CDR1 and CDR2 (germline): MNHEY, SVGAGI. V shed 5 bases and J 4 bases; nucleotides not matched to a gene: 7. This CDR3 has 15 amino acids. CDR3 nucleotide sequence: TGTGCCAGCAGTAGGAGCGGGGAGGCCACCGGGGAGCTGTTTTTT. Its protein product is CASSRSGEATGELFF.

The DNA of the CDR3 is TGTGCCAGCAGCCGCGACGGGGGGAATGAGCAGTTCTTC. This codes for CASSRDGGNEQFF. V usage is TRBV3-1 and J usage is TRBJ2-1; 7 bases are shared with TRBD2. The J segment lost 7 bases and the V segment lost 4 bases, leaving 4 bases of the junction unmatched. This CDR3 has 13 amino acids. The germline CDR1 and CDR2 sequences are LGHDT and YNNKEL (reference sequence).

The chain recombines TRBV20-1 with TRBJ2-1; D not certain. The germline V gene encodes CDR1 DFQATT and CDR2 SNEGSKA (reference sequence). CDR3 length: 11 residues. CDR3 loop: CSGVVVNEQFF. CDR3 in DNA: TGCAGCGGCGTAGTTGTCAATGAGCAGTTCTTC.

The rearrangement uses TRBV29-1 and TRBJ2-3, with D perhaps TRBD1 or TRBD2 (6 bases each). The CDR3 consists of 14 residues. V was trimmed by 4 bases and J by 2 bases, leaving 13 bases between them. Looked up from germline, CDR1 is SQVTM and CDR2 is ANQGSEA. CDR3 bases: TGCAGCGTTGGAGGGGGGCTAACCACAGATACGCAGTATTTT. Translation gives CSVGGGLTTDTQYF.

The chain combines TRBV7-2 with TRBJ2-7; 10 bases match TRBD2. Germline CDR1 is SGHTA and CDR2 is FQGNSA. The CDR3 has 14 residues. Germline trimming cut 1 base from V and 6 bases from J; bases unmatched to any gene: 3. The DNA of the CDR3 is TGTGCCAGCAGCTTAGGCCTAGCGGGAGTCGAGCAGTACTTC. Protein: CASSLGLAGVEQYF.

This clonotype has just one count. This rearrangement joins TRBV29-1 to TRBJ2-7; D perhaps matches TRBD2 (6 bases). In germline, CDR1 is SQVTM, CDR2 ANQGSEA. The CDR3 contains 12 residues. Trimming cost V 7 bases and J 5 bases, with 15 bases left between them. The chain's CDR3 is CSARDFTNEQYF. CDR3 in DNA: TGCAGCGCCCGGGACTTCACGAACGAGCAGTACTTC.

The CDR3 bases are TGTGCCAGCAGCCGGGACACCTACACTGAAGCTTTCTTT. Residues: CASSRDTYTEAFF. This chain uses TRBV5-4 with TRBJ1-1; TRBD1 might be the D (6 bases). CDR1 and CDR2 (germline): SGHNT, YYREEE (reference sequence). The CDR3 totals 13 residues. Trimming shortened V by 4 bases and J by 3 bases, and 10 bases separated the two germline ends.

This sequence joins TRBV5-1 and TRBJ2-7; TRBD2 matches at 13 bases. The junction had 3 bases not matched to a gene; V was cut back by 3 bases and J by 0 bases. Per germline, CDR1 SGHRS and CDR2 YFSETQ. The CDR3 has 16 residues. CDR3: CASSYWTSGSSYEQYF. The CDR3 nucleotides are TGCGCCAGCAGCTACTGGACTAGCGGGAGCTCCTACGAGCAGTACTTC.